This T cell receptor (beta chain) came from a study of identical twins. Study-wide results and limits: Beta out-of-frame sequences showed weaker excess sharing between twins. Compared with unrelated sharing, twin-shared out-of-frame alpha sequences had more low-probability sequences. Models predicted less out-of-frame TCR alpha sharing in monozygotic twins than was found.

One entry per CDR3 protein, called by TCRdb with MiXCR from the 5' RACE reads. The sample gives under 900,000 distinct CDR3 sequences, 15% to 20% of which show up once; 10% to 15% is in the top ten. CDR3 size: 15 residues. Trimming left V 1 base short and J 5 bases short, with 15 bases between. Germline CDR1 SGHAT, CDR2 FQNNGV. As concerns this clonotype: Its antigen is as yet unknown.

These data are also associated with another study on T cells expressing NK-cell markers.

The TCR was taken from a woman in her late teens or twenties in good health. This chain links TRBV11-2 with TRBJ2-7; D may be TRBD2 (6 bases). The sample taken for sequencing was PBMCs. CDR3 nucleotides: TGTGCCAGCAGCTTAGGTCAGGAGGGTAGCCACGAGCAGTACTTC. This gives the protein CASSLGQEGSHEQYF.